Following are 9 T cell receptor beta chains from one sample sequenced in a study of Graves' ophthalmopathy and Graves' hyperthyroidism. Beta-chain TCR CDR3 regions were amplified from RNA transcripts. HTBI-primed first-round RT-PCR preceded second-round multiplex PCR. TCRdb reprocessed the multiplex PCR reads via MiXCR and lists one record per CDR3 protein. The data show 680,000 or so distinct CDR3 sequences, about a fifth seen once. Sequenced input: peripheral blood. These receptors came from a woman under 30 with stable Graves' hyperthyroidism. Some clones in this sample may be carry-over from other donors' samples.

This clonotype has a count of ten or more. Here the CDR3 reads CASSNPGPLGTEAFF. The CDR3 nucleotides read TGTGCCAGTAGTAACCCGGGACCCCTGGGCACTGAAGCTTTCTTT. V and J are TRBV19 and TRBJ1-1; a weak D match, TRBD1 (5 bases). Germline CDR1 is LNHDA and CDR2 is SQIVND (reference sequence). The CDR3 loop spans 15 amino acids. The V end lost 4 bases, the J end lost 4 bases, and 16 bases lay between the germline ends. Supplemented by reference TRBV19 and TRBJ1-1, the full variable domain reads DGGITQSPKYLFRKEGQNVTLSCEQNLNHDAMYWYRQDPGQGLRLIYYSQIVNDFQKGDIAEGYSVSREKKESFPLTVTSAQKNPTAFYLCASSNPGPLGTEAFFGQGTRLTVV.

The V and J genes are TRBV4-2 and TRBJ1-1; no definite D call. The CDR3 extends over 15 amino acids. CDR1 and CDR2 from the germline V gene are LGHNA and YNFKEQ. V was clipped by 2 bases and J by 2 bases, with 12 bases between them. CDR3 in DNA: TGTGCCAGCAGCCAAATGGCACTGGATAACACTGAAGCTTTCTTT. Translating gives CASSQMALDNTEAFF.

This clonotype was detected many times. The chain is built from TRBV6-2 or TRBV6-3 and TRBJ2-7; D possibly corresponds to TRBD2 (5 bases). Trimming took 6 bases from V and 0 from J, leaving 18 bases between them. Germline V lookup: CDR1 MNHEY, CDR2 SVGEGT. The CDR3 length is 16 residues. CDR3 coding DNA: TGTGCCAGCAGCCCCTACGGTCCGGGAAGCTCCTACGAGCAGTACTTC. The encoded protein is CASSPYGPGSSYEQYF.

About this clonotype itself: At one end the junction does not follow the germline gene, possibly because of a read error. The chain recombines TRBV12-3 or TRBV12-4 with TRBJ1-2, with D unclear. The CDR3 has 13 residues. The CDR3 nucleotides are TGTGCCAGCAGCCCCGGGGTAAACTATGGCCACACCTTC. This translates into CASSPGVNYGHTF.

The chain has TRBV12-3 or TRBV12-4 and TRBJ2-5; D is perhaps TRBD1 (5 bases). This CDR3 has 14 residues. Trimming removed 6 bases at V and 6 bases at J, with 17 bases between. The DNA of the CDR3 is TGTGCCAGCAGAGCTAACAGGAATCTTCAGACCCAGTACTTC. Translation: CASRANRNLQTQYF.

This clonotype was detected ten times or more. V is TRBV6-1 and J is TRBJ1-1, with D possibly being TRBD1 (6 bases). The CDR3 totals 13 residues. Germline-derived CDR1 and CDR2 are MNHNS and SASEGT. Trimming removed 6 bases from V and 5 bases from J, with 13 bases in between. The CDR3 nucleotides are TGTGCCAGCAGCGCCCAAGGGGGAACTGAAGCTTTCTTT. This gives the protein CASSAQGGTEAFF.

This clonotype was seen many times. In DNA form, the CDR3 reads TGCGCCAGCTCCAGGGGATCGGCGAACACTGAAGCTTTCTTT. It is translated as CASSRGSANTEAFF. The V and J genes are TRBV5-1 and TRBJ1-1; a weak D match, TRBD1 (6 bases). Per germline, CDR1 SGHRS and CDR2 YFSETQ. V shed 7 bases and J shed 1 base, with 14 bases lying between them. The CDR3 runs to 14 residues.

V and J are TRBV6-1 and TRBJ1-2; D is unclear. Per germline, CDR1 MNHNS and CDR2 SASEGT. The CDR3 is made up of 15 amino acids. V lost 6 bases and J 4 bases, leaving 18 bases between the germline ends. The CDR3: CASSPRVRESYGYTF. The CDR3 region has the DNA TGTGCCAGCAGCCCCCGGGTAAGGGAGAGCTATGGCTACACCTTC.

At least ten counts were recorded for this clonotype. The chain uses TRBV9 and TRBJ2-5; the D gene is possibly TRBD2 (5 bases). Germline V gene sequence: CDR1 SGDLS, CDR2 YYNGEE. Trimming cost V 0 bases and J 1 base, with 7 bases left between them. The CDR3 contains 14 residues. CDR3 in amino acids: CASSVGTSQETQYF. The CDR3 DNA is TGTGCCAGCAGCGTAGGGACTTCCCAAGAGACCCAGTACTTC.